Following are 17 T cell receptor beta chains from one sample sequenced in a study of shared clonotypes between healthy human individuals. Assay used: immunoSEQ multiplex PCR; TCRdb lists only in-frame clones, some missing. This sample has around 700,000 clones, with 74% found just once. The specimen sequenced was memory CD4+ T cells sorted from blood. Subset given: CD45RA-negative fraction. The receptors here all came from a woman aged 25-40 years in good health.

The chain couples TRBV13 to TRBJ2-7; the D call may be TRBD1 or TRBD2 (5 bases each). This CDR3 is built from 17 residues. V was clipped by 4 bases and J by 5 bases, with 24 bases between them. Per the germline V gene, CDR1 is PRHDT and CDR2 is FYEKMQ (reference sequence). The CDR3: CASSSLIGTLNDDEQYF. CDR3 DNA sequence: TGTGCCAGCAGCTCATTGATCGGGACCCTAAATGACGACGAGCAGTACTTC. The whole variable domain, filled in from reference TRBV13 and TRBJ2-7, reads AAGVIQSPRHLIKEKRETATLKCYPIPRHDTVYWYQQGPGQDPQFLISFYEKMQSDKGSIPDRFSAQQFSDYHSELNMSSLELGDSALYFCASSSLIGTLNDDEQYFGPGTRLTVT.

V and J are TRBV6-5 and TRBJ2-7; D gene uncertain. V was cut by 4 bases and J by 0 bases, with 13 bases left in between. Looked up from germline, CDR1 is MNHEY and CDR2 is SVGAGI. The CDR3 totals 15 residues. CDR3 nucleotides: TGTGCCAGCAGTTTCAACTCCGCGAGCTCCTACGAGCAGTACTTC. Its protein product is CASSFNSASSYEQYF.

In its sample, this clone was seen once. This chain joins TRBV6-1 and TRBJ2-2; the D call may be TRBD1 or TRBD2 (5 bases each). This CDR3 is built from 14 residues. Germline-derived CDR1 and CDR2 are MNHNS and SASEGT. The CDR3 DNA is TGTGGCGTACTTGGCAGGGTGGAGGCCGGGGAGCTGTTTTTT. Amino acid sequence: CGVLGRVEAGELFF.

The J gene is TRBJ2-1, the V gene TRBV5-6; 7 bases fit TRBD1. The CDR3 runs to 15 residues. Germline assignment: CDR1 SGHDT and CDR2 YYEEEE. J was trimmed by 6 bases and V by 4 bases; bases with no gene match: 10. The CDR3 protein is CASSLTGMGPNEQFF. The CDR3 DNA reads as TGTGCCAGCAGCCTGACAGGGATGGGTCCCAATGAGCAGTTCTTC.

This clone was found many times. J is TRBJ2-7 and V is TRBV28; D call uncertain. Trimming removed 10 bases at V and 6 bases at J, with 25 bases between. CDR3 length: 15 amino acids. Germline V gene data show CDR1 as MDHEN and CDR2 as SYDVKM. The CDR3 region has the DNA TGTGCCACTTACCCCCCGGGCCCTAGGAAGACCGAGCAGTACTTC. This translates into CATYPPGPRKTEQYF.

This clone has only one observation. The gene calls are TRBV6-5 and TRBJ1-1; D perhaps matches TRBD1 (6 bases). Germline loops: CDR1 MNHEY, CDR2 SVGAGI. Trimming took off 6 bases at V and 10 bases at J, with 15 bases between the two ends. The CDR3 loop spans 12 amino acids. The CDR3 here is CASSPPQGRAFF. The CDR3 region has the DNA TGTGCCAGCAGCCCTCCACAGGGTAGAGCTTTCTTT.

This chain uses TRBV28 with TRBJ2-3; D ambiguous. Per germline, CDR1 MDHEN and CDR2 SYDVKM. The CDR3 has 15 residues. Trimming cost V 4 bases and J 5 bases, with 16 bases left between them. CDR3 sequence reads: CASSSVTLGRDTQYF. DNA of the CDR3: TGTGCCAGCAGTTCCGTAACACTTGGACGAGATACGCAGTATTTT.

This chain links TRBV10-1 with TRBJ2-7; TRBD1 matches at 8 bases. Trimming cost V 6 bases and J 2 bases; bases outside gene matches: 12. The CDR3 covers 16 residues. Germline V gene data show CDR1 as WNHNN and CDR2 as SYGVQD (reference sequence). CDR3 bases: TGCGCCAGCAGCTTTGGACAGGGCGCACCTCCCTACGAGCAGTACTTC. Protein product: CASSFGQGAPPYEQYF.

Details on this clone: This CDR3 is also generated by other DNA sequences in the sample. This chain uses TRBV6-5 with TRBJ1-5; the D is unclear. CDR1 and CDR2 (germline): MNHEY, SVGAGI. V was pared by 6 bases and J by 0 bases, with 6 bases between. This CDR3 region has 13 residues. CDR3 coding DNA: TGTGCCAGCAGGGGTTATAGCAATCAGCCCCAGCATTTT. This sequence encodes CASRGYSNQPQHF.

V usage is TRBV18 and J usage is TRBJ2-1, with 8 bases identical to TRBD2. Germline trimming cut 3 bases from V and 7 bases from J; bases unmatched to any gene: 5. Germline V gene lookup returns CDR1 KGHSH and CDR2 LQKENI. The CDR3 runs 14 residues. DNA of the CDR3: TGTGCCAGCTCACCCCCGGGAGGGCCAAATGAGCAGTTCTTC. Translation gives CASSPPGGPNEQFF.

This clone was found a few times. This chain uses TRBV6-1 with TRBJ2-1; 8 bases fit TRBD1. The CDR3 contains 15 residues. CDR1 is MNHNS, CDR2 SASEGT, per germline. The junction had 2 bases not matched to a gene; V was cut back by 2 bases and J by 2 bases. CDR3 sequence (DNA): TGTGCCAGCAGTGAACCGGGACAGGCCTACAATGAGCAGTTCTTC. Its translation is CASSEPGQAYNEQFF.

V usage is TRBV25-1 and J usage is TRBJ2-7; D possibly corresponds to TRBD1 (6 bases). The germline V gene encodes CDR1 MGHDK and CDR2 SYGVNS. The CDR3 loop spans 14 amino acids. V was clipped by 5 bases and J by 0 bases, with 11 bases between them. CDR3 sequence (DNA): TGTGCCAGCAGTATACGAGGGGGCTCCTACGAGCAGTACTTC. Its protein product is CASSIRGGSYEQYF.

The rearrangement uses TRBV7-2 and TRBJ1-3; tentatively, D is TRBD1 (6 bases). Germline V gene data show CDR1 as SGHTA and CDR2 as FQGNSA. V shed 5 bases and J shed 0 bases, with 20 bases lying between them. CDR3 length: 18 residues. Here the CDR3 reads CASSLSEGHQHSGNTIYF. The CDR3 nucleotides are TGTGCCAGCAGCCTCTCAGAGGGACACCAACACTCTGGAAACACCATATATTTT. The entire variable domain, with the rest obtained from reference TRBV7-2 and TRBJ1-3, is as follows: GAGVSQSPSNKVTEKGKDVELRCDPISGHTALYWYRQSLGQGLEFLIYFQGNSAPDKSGLPSDRFSAERTGGSVSTLTIQRTQQEDSAVYLCASSLSEGHQHSGNTIYFGEGSWLTVV.

At least ten counts were recorded for this clone. The same CDR3 can be traced to other DNA sequences in this sample. The chain uses TRBV7-3 and TRBJ1-2; weak D call: TRBD1 (5 bases). The length of the CDR3 is 14 residues. The germline V and J ends were trimmed by 0 bases and 4 bases, with 9 bases remaining between them. The V gene's germline CDR1 is SGHTA and CDR2 FQGTGA. This CDR3 is CASSLTGGGYGYTF. The CDR3 region has the DNA TGTGCCAGCAGCTTAACCGGGGGAGGCTATGGCTACACCTTC.

The gene calls are TRBV4-1 and TRBJ2-3; 8 bases are shared with TRBD2. The CDR3 runs to 15 residues. Germline V gene data show CDR1 as MGHRA and CDR2 as YSYEKL. V trimming: 1 base; J trimming: 9 bases; junction bases outside the gene matches: 9. The CDR3 sequence: CASSQAAEGGRTQYF. In nucleotides, the CDR3 is TGCGCCAGCAGCCAAGCAGCGGAAGGCGGGAGGACGCAGTATTTT.

This rearrangement joins TRBV11-3 to TRBJ2-2; D ambiguous. The CDR3 totals 12 residues. Germline V gene lookup returns CDR1 SGHNT and CDR2 YENEEA. The V end was cut by 1 base, the J end by 6 bases, with 3 bases between. The CDR3: CASSLGSGELFF. CDR3 coding DNA: TGTGCCAGCAGCTTAGGATCCGGGGAGCTGTTTTTT.

J is TRBJ2-7 and V is TRBV5-1, with unresolved D. Germline V gene lookup returns CDR1 SGHRS and CDR2 YFSETQ. The CDR3 loop spans 15 amino acids. The V gene lost 1 base and the J gene lost 5 bases, with 16 bases spanning the gap. The CDR3 sequence: CASSLFRASIHEQYF. The CDR3 nucleotides are TGCGCCAGCAGCTTGTTCCGTGCTTCAATCCACGAGCAGTACTTC.